Listed below are T cell receptor beta chains from one sample, sequenced in a study of cytomegalovirus exposure and HLA in healthy donors. Repertoires were generated with immunoSEQ multiplex PCR, while TCRdb's copy carries only in-frame clones and drops some. The data contain roughly 170,000 clones, about 80% of them seen just once; the ten biggest clones take up 2% to 2.5%. The sequencing sample was made of PBMCs. The receptors derive from a woman in her 30s in good health and CMV-seronegative. Both conserved end residues are trimmed from each CDR3. A D gene is named only where the DNA matches it firmly.

d_gene,v_gene,j_gene,CDR3aa
TRBD1,TRBV28,TRBJ1-4,ASSLVGQGYEKLF
NA,TRBV7-2,TRBJ2-7,ASSLVAEGVREQY
TRBD2,TRBV7-2,TRBJ2-7,ASSLTSGSYEQY
TRBD1,TRBV19,TRBJ1-1,ASSNTGTGITEAF
NA,TRBV4-1,TRBJ2-4,ASSQELDSRLAKNIQY
TRBD1,TRBV28,TRBJ2-1,ASSFPRQGVTYNEQF
TRBD2,TRBV9,TRBJ2-1,ASSVRLAGELSYNEQF
NA,TRBV7-2,TRBJ2-7,ASSPLGGGEQY
TRBD1,TRBV7-8,TRBJ2-7,ASSLPGQGRGEQY
TRBD1,TRBV29-1,TRBJ2-7,SVPGQGAYEQY
NA,TRBV4-3,TRBJ2-3,ASRPRHPGGEGDTQY
TRBD1,TRBV11-1,TRBJ2-3,ATAGGGTDTQY
NA,TRBV7-3,TRBJ2-3,ASSLRSGFGSTDTQY
TRBD2,TRBV6-4,TRBJ2-1,ASSGGLADYNEQF
NA,TRBV5-1,TRBJ1-3,ASSLITGSGNTIY
TRBD2,TRBV28,NA,ASIPSGIPNNEQF
NA,TRBV11-2,TRBJ1-1,ASNGGTEAF
NA,TRBV5-8,TRBJ2-5,ASSLSYRVSETQY
TRBD1,TRBV28,TRBJ1-5,ASSRSGGFNQPQH
NA,TRBV27,TRBJ2-2,ASSSPVEGGETNTGELF
TRBD2,TRBV9,TRBJ2-1,ASSGERGGPYNEQF
NA,TRBV6-5,TRBJ2-7,ASSLGGQLYEQY
TRBD1,TRBV5-1,TRBJ1-1,ASSLGTGPNTEAF
NA,TRBV2,TRBJ1-5,ASSLGGNNQPQH
TRBD2,TRBV9,TRBJ2-2,ASSGGLAGLSLTGELF
NA,TRBV10-2,TRBJ1-2,ASSQDSQDSYGYT
NA,TRBV7-2,TRBJ2-2,ASSLRGNTGELF
NA,TRBV5-1,TRBJ2-5,ASRDGTDPRGQETQY
NA,TRBV4-3,TRBJ1-6,ASSQGKGWGQDNSPLH
NA,TRBV30,TRBJ1-6,AWSVGGGRLSPLH
NA,TRBV28,TRBJ1-5,ASIPSGTSYSNQPQH
TRBD1,TRBV27,TRBJ2-1,ASSPDRGSYNEQF
TRBD2,TRBV30,TRBJ2-7,AWKSKAGTKAGDSYEQY
NA,TRBV6-4,TRBJ2-1,ASSDGQYNEQF
NA,TRBV18,TRBJ2-5,ASSRWAKQETQY
NA,TRBV9,TRBJ2-3,ASSARGPSTDTQY
TRBD1,TRBV19,TRBJ1-1,ASSIGWRGQGGNWGTEAF
NA,TRBV28,TRBJ2-2,ASSLGLNTGELF
TRBD1,TRBV19,TRBJ1-5,ASTPGGRGYNQPQH
TRBD1,TRBV25-1,TRBJ1-2,ATPISGGHGYT
TRBD1,TRBV6-6,TRBJ1-2,ASKGLGGQDNYGYT
NA,TRBV12-5,TRBJ1-2,ASGLGDRFYGYT
NA,TRBV6-1,TRBJ1-4,ASSESGGDGEKLF
TRBD2,TRBV4-1,TRBJ2-4,ASSQEWARGGAGGPKNIQY
TRBD1,TRBV7-9,TRBJ1-2,ASSLGGGQARRYGYT
TRBD2,TRBV7-9,TRBJ2-1,ASSRDGTSGSRNEQF
TRBD1,TRBV6-1,TRBJ1-1,ASSEEGWRGRRSTEAF
TRBD1,TRBV5-5,TRBJ1-2,ASSPTGQNYGYT
TRBD1,TRBV5-4,TRBJ2-1,ASSLISGQGYNEQF
TRBD2,TRBV19,TRBJ2-1,ASSISASPSGTWIGEQF
NA,TRBV4-3,TRBJ1-4,ASSHAAGANEKLF
NA,TRBV28,TRBJ1-4,ASSFWGDNEKLF